This T cell receptor beta chain stems from a study of T cell responses to AZD1222 COVID-19 vaccine. CDR1 and CDR2 from the germline V gene are LNHDA and SQIVND (reference sequence). V lost 5 bases, J lost 4 bases, and 14 bases lay in between. The length of the CDR3 is 15 residues. As regards this clone: Its antigen is not known.

Sequenced by immunoSEQ multiplex PCR; TCRdb stores in-frame clones only, minus some. Of 110,000 to 150,000 clones listed, approximately 90% were seen once; the top ten hold about 1.8%. Study-wide points: Only 5 to 7 AZD1222 recipients were seropositive at baseline.

This material consisted of peripheral blood, taken 28 days after the second AZD1222 dose. This sequence joins TRBV19 and TRBJ2-2; D is possibly TRBD1 or TRBD2 (5 bases each). This clonotype was obtained from an adult who received the AZD1222 COVID-19 vaccine. The chain's CDR3 is CASSPGRGTTGELFF. DNA for the CDR3: TGTGCCAGTAGTCCGGGACGGGGTACCACCGGGGAGCTGTTTTTT.